This is a list of T cell receptor beta chains from one sample in a study of long-term antiretroviral therapy in people with HIV. Method: immunoSEQ multiplex PCR; TCRdb's copy keeps in-frame clones and lacks some. The sample includes under 13,000 clones, 81% of them seen just once. This specimen was unsorted PBMCs, taken 1.8 years after starting antiretroviral therapy. The source is a man aged 40-49 years with HIV. The CDR3 runs from the conserved cysteine through the conserved F or W. The D gene is left open where the match is weak. Part of the rows lack a size; the others show once, few, many or a class for expanded clones.

v_gene	len	j_gene	d_gene	abundance	CDR3nt	CDR3aa
TRBV29-1	15	TRBJ2-6	-	-	TGCAGCGTTGAGTACGGTAGCTCTGGGGCCAACGTCCTGACTTTC	CSVEYGSSGANVLTF
TRBV6-5	15	TRBJ2-5	TRBD1	-	TGTGCCAGCAGTTACACCAACAGGGGACAAGAGACCCAGTACTTC	CASSYTNRGQETQYF
TRBV5-4	15	TRBJ2-1	-	-	TGTGCCAGCAGTCCGAATGGGGGGACCTACAATGAGCAGTTCTTC	CASSPNGGTYNEQFF
TRBV6-1	14	TRBJ1-2	TRBD1	-	TGTGCCAGCATTCGACAGGGGGCTGGGGATGGCTACACCTTC	CASIRQGAGDGYTF
TRBV7-2	17	TRBJ1-2	-	-	TGTGCCAGCAGCTTATCTAACATCCCCGGGACATCTTATGGCTACACCTTC	CASSLSNIPGTSYGYTF
TRBV28	15	TRBJ2-1	TRBD2	-	TGTGCCAGCAGAATGAGCGGGAGCTCCTACAATGAGCAGTTCTTC	CASRMSGSSYNEQFF
TRBV11-1	13	TRBJ2-4	TRBD2	-	TGTGCCAGCAGCTTAGCAGCGGGAAGCATTCAGTACTTC	CASSLAAGSIQYF
TRBV2	13	TRBJ2-7	TRBD1	-	TGTGCCAGGGGACAGCCTGCCTCCTACGAGCAGTACTTC	CARGQPASYEQYF
TRBV30	12	TRBJ1-2	-	-	TGTGCCTGCCCAACAGGGAACTATGGCTACACCTTC	CACPTGNYGYTF
TRBV7-3	14	TRBJ2-5	TRBD2	-	TGTGCCAGCAGCTCGGGACTAGCGGGAGAGACCCAGTACTTC	CASSSGLAGETQYF
TRBV5-6	14	TRBJ1-2	-	-	TGTGCCAGCAGACAGATCGGGGCTGAGTATGGCTACACCTTC	CASRQIGAEYGYTF
TRBV9	17	TRBJ1-4	-	-	TGTGCCAGCAGCGAGCGGGCAGGAATTGACCCGGGTGAAAAACTGTTTTTT	CASSERAGIDPGEKLFF
TRBV30	12	TRBJ1-2	-	-	TGTGCCTGGGCGCCAGGGGCGGGTGGCTACACCTTC	CAWAPGAGGYTF
TRBV4-2	17	TRBJ1-1	TRBD1	-	TGTGCCAGCAGCCAGGTGGGGACAGGGGGCGTGAACACTGAAGCTTTCTTT	CASSQVGTGGVNTEAFF
TRBV19	12	TRBJ1-1	-	-	TGTGCCAGTAGCGGGTTGAGGCCTGAAGCTTTCTTT	CASSGLRPEAFF
TRBV7-2	17	TRBJ1-5	-	-	TGTGCCAGCAGCCCCTCAGAACAGGTTCGGGGCAATCAGCCCCAGCATTTT	CASSPSEQVRGNQPQHF
TRBV7-3	14	TRBJ2-2	TRBD1	-	TGTGCCAGCAGCTACGGGACAGGCACCGGGGAGCTGTTTTTT	CASSYGTGTGELFF
TRBV5-1	16	TRBJ2-1	TRBD1	once	TGCGCCAGCAGCTTGGAGGGGGCAATCGTCATGAATGAGCAGTTCTTC	CASSLEGAIVMNEQFF
TRBV19	11	TRBJ1-1	-	once	TGTGCCAGCCAGCGGTACACTGAAGCTTTCTTT	CASQRYTEAFF
TRBV15	16	TRBJ2-3	-	-	TGTGCCACCAGCACAAGGGACCGCTCTGGCACAGATACGCAGTATTTT	CATSTRDRSGTDTQYF
TRBV18	15	TRBJ2-7	TRBD1	-	TGTGCCAGCTCACCACCGGGGGGACAGGGTAAAGAGCAGTACTTC	CASSPPGGQGKEQYF
TRBV9	15	TRBJ2-3	TRBD2	-	TGTGCCAGCAGCGTAGGAGCGGGAGACTCAGATACGCAGTATTTT	CASSVGAGDSDTQYF
TRBV19	14	TRBJ2-6	-	-	TGTGCCAGTAGTACCCAATCTGGGGCCAACGTCCTGACTTTC	CASSTQSGANVLTF
TRBV6-5	13	TRBJ2-7	TRBD1	-	TGTGCCAGCAGACGGACAGGGGCCTACGAGCAGTACTTC	CASRRTGAYEQYF
TRBV4-3	16	TRBJ1-2	-	once	TGCGCCAGCAGCCGAGATTCGGGGGTCGGAGGCTATGGCTACACCTTC	CASSRDSGVGGYGYTF
TRBV28	14	TRBJ2-1	-	-	TGTGCCAGCAGTTTATTCCTAGCTACGACTGAGCAGTTCTTC	CASSLFLATTEQFF
TRBV5-3	17	TRBJ2-3	TRBD2	few	TGTGCCAGAAGCCCTGGGGTCTTAGCGGGAGAAGGAGATACGCAGTATTTT	CARSPGVLAGEGDTQYF
TRBV7-9	14	TRBJ2-7	-	few	TGTGCCAGCAGCCTTAGTTCCGGGGAAGACGAGCAGTACTTC	CASSLSSGEDEQYF
TRBV28	11	TRBJ1-2	-	once	TGTGCCAGCAGTTTAGCCCGGGACTACACCTTC	CASSLARDYTF
TRBV6-4	15	TRBJ2-1	TRBD1	-	TGTGCCAGCAGTGACTCTGGGACAGGGTTTGATGAGCAGTTCTTC	CASSDSGTGFDEQFF
TRBV5-1	15	TRBJ2-7	TRBD1	-	TGCGCCAGCAGCTCGGGACAGGGGTTCTCCTACGAGCAGTACTTC	CASSSGQGFSYEQYF
TRBV5-4	12	TRBJ2-5	-	-	TGTGCCAGCAGCTTGTTCCCAGAGACCCAGTACTTC	CASSLFPETQYF
TRBV18	16	TRBJ1-5	TRBD1	-	TGTGCCAGCTCACCGCCGGGACAGGGGAGCAATCAGCCCCAGCATTTT	CASSPPGQGSNQPQHF
TRBV5-4	11	TRBJ2-7	-	-	TGTGCCAGCAGCGCCTGGGGCGAGCAGTACTTC	CASSAWGEQYF
TRBV7-9	17	TRBJ2-1	TRBD1	-	TGTGCCAGCAGCTTAGGTGGTATCGGGACAGGGGACAATGAGCAGTTCTTC	CASSLGGIGTGDNEQFF
TRBV7-6	13	TRBJ2-2	TRBD1	-	TGTGCCAGCAGCACTGACAGGGCCGGGGAGCTGTTTTTT	CASSTDRAGELFF
TRBV7-5	15	TRBJ1-4	-	-	TGTGCCAGAAGCTTAGAGGGGCAGAATAATGAAAAACTGTTTTTT	CARSLEGQNNEKLFF
TRBV28	14	TRBJ2-2	-	-	TGTGCCAGCAGTTTCGTTCCTCAAAGGCAGGAGCTGTTTTTT	CASSFVPQRQELFF
TRBV6-5	15	TRBJ1-2	TRBD1	-	TGTGCCAGCAGGGGTCCCGGGACAGGGAACTATGGCTACACCTTC	CASRGPGTGNYGYTF
TRBV19	13	TRBJ1-2	-	-	TGTGCCAGTAGTATGCAGTCCCGTTGGGGCTACACCTTC	CASSMQSRWGYTF